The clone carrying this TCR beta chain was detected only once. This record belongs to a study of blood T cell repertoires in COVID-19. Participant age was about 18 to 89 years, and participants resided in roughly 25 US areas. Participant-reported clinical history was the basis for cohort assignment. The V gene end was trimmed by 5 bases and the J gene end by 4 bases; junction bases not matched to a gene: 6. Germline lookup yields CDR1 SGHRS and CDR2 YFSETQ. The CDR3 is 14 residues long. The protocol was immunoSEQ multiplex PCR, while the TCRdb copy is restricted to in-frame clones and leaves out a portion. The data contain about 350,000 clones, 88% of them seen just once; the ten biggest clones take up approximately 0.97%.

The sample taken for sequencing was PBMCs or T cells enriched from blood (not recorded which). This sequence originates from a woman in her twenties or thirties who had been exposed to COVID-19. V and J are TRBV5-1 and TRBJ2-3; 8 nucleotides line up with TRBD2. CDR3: CASSLAGQADTQYF. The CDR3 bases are TGCGCCAGCAGTTTAGCGGGGCAAGCAGATACGCAGTATTTT.